The 17 T cell receptor beta chains presented below share a single source sample, sequenced in a study of blood T cell repertoires in COVID-19. Measured with immunoSEQ multiplex PCR; TCRdb has only the in-frame clones, and not every one. The table records 110,000 or so clones, 81% of them present only once. The specimen was peripheral blood. Receptors originate from a man in his fifties or sixties with acute or convalescent COVID-19.

This sequence joins TRBV2 and TRBJ1-6, with TRBD1 matching 7 bases. This CDR3 is built from 14 residues. Losses at the gene ends were 3 bases for V and 8 bases for J; bases not matched to a gene: 4. Germline CDR1 is SNHLY and CDR2 is FYNNEI. The CDR3 is CASSDSRGYSPLHF. Here the CDR3 DNA reads TGTGCCAGCAGTGACAGCAGGGGGTATTCACCCCTCCACTTT. The full variable domain, completed using reference TRBV2 and TRBJ1-6, is EPEVTQTPSHQVTQMGQEVILRCVPISNHLYFYWYRQILGQKVEFLVSFYNNEISEKSEIFDDQFSVERPDGSNFTLKIRSTKLEDSAMYFCASSDSRGYSPLHFGNGTRLTVT.

This rearrangement joins TRBV2 to TRBJ1-2; the D gene is possibly TRBD1 (6 bases). Germline V gene data show CDR1 as SNHLY and CDR2 as FYNNEI. Trimming took 7 bases from V and 3 from J, leaving 18 bases between them. The CDR3 extends over 15 amino acids. DNA for the CDR3: TGTGCCAGCATCGGGTACAGGGTAAGGGACTATGGCTACACCTTC. Its translation: CASIGYRVRDYGYTF.

The chain's CDR3 is CASSPLAGAHNEQFF. CDR3 coding DNA: TGCGCCAGCAGCCCTTTAGCGGGGGCACACAATGAGCAGTTCTTC. The chain employs TRBV5-1 and TRBJ2-1, with TRBD2 matching 9 bases. Germline-derived CDR1 and CDR2 are SGHRS and YFSETQ. Trimming removed 4 bases from V and 5 bases from J; junction bases left unmatched: 7. The CDR3 is 15 amino acids. Based on the CDR3 plus reference TRBV5-1 and TRBJ2-1, the full variable domain is KAGVTQTPRYLIKTRGQQVTLSCSPISGHRSVSWYQQTPGQGLQFLFEYFSETQRNKGNFPGRFSGRQFSNSRSEMNVSTLELGDSALYLCASSPLAGAHNEQFFGPGTRLTVL.

The chain links TRBV6-4 to TRBJ1-5, with TRBD1 matching 8 bases. Per germline, CDR1 MRHNA and CDR2 SNTAGT. J lost 5 bases, V lost 2 bases, and 8 bases had no gene match. The CDR3 totals 16 residues. The CDR3 sequence: CASSDAGTGLYQPQHF. The CDR3 DNA is TGTGCCAGCAGTGACGCCGGGACAGGATTGTATCAGCCCCAGCATTTT.

V gene TRBV7-8 combines with J gene TRBJ2-3; 12 nucleotides align to TRBD2. Germline CDR1 and CDR2: SGHVS and FQNEAQ. The CDR3 is 17 amino acids. With V trimmed by 3 bases and J by 4 bases, 8 bases remained unmatched. CDR3 sequence (DNA): TGTGCCAGCAGCTTCGCGGCTAGCGGGGGGGTCCCAGATACGCAGTATTTT. Translation: CASSFAASGGVPDTQYF.

The V gene is TRBV6-5, the J gene TRBJ2-7; 9 nucleotides line up with TRBD1. The CDR3 is 13 amino acids. The germline gives CDR1 MNHEY, CDR2 SVGAGI. Losses at the gene ends were 6 bases for V and 6 bases for J; bases not matched to a gene: 6. The CDR3 sequence: CASSGTGTLEQYF. The CDR3 DNA reads as TGTGCCAGCAGCGGGACAGGGACCCTCGAGCAGTACTTC.

The chain combines TRBV13 with TRBJ2-3; 7 bases align to TRBD2. In germline, CDR1 is PRHDT, CDR2 FYEKMQ (reference sequence). This CDR3 is built from 17 residues. The V and J ends lost 3 bases and 1 base, in that order; junction bases with no gene match: 10. CDR3 amino acids: CASSFFSASGGTDTQYF. The DNA for the CDR3 is TGTGCCAGCAGCTTTTTTAGCGCTAGCGGTGGCACAGATACGCAGTATTTT. The variable domain in full, completed from reference TRBV13 and TRBJ2-3, reads AAGVIQSPRHLIKEKRETATLKCYPIPRHDTVYWYQQGPGQDPQFLISFYEKMQSDKGSIPDRFSAQQFSDYHSELNMSSLELGDSALYFCASSFFSASGGTDTQYFGPGTRLTVL.

V is TRBV30 and J is TRBJ1-2, with a weak D call TRBD1 (6 bases). CDR1 and CDR2 (germline): GTSNPN, SVGIG (reference sequence). This CDR3 has 14 amino acids. Trimming took 8 bases from V and 7 from J, leaving 23 bases between them. The CDR3 sequence: CARGGAAIRTGYTF. DNA of the CDR3: TGTGCCCGGGGGGGGGCAGCCATCAGGACTGGCTACACCTTC. The full variable domain, its missing parts supplied by reference TRBV30 and TRBJ1-2, is SQTIHQWPATLVQPVGSPLSLECTVEGTSNPNLYWYRQAAGRGLQLLFYSVGIGQISSEVPQNLSASRPQDRQFILSSKKLLLSDSGFYLCARGGAAIRTGYTFGSGTRLTVV.

The rearrangement links TRBV15 to TRBJ1-6; D remains ambiguous. The CDR3 covers 14 residues. The germline V gene encodes CDR1 LNHNV and CDR2 YYDKDF (reference sequence). V was cut by 0 bases and J by 7 bases, with 7 bases left in between. The CDR3 protein is CATSRDYNNSPLHF. The CDR3 coding sequence is TGTGCCACCAGCAGAGATTACAACAATTCACCCCTCCACTTT.

The chain uses TRBV10-3 and TRBJ2-1; 7 bases are a match to TRBD1. CDR1 is ENHRY and CDR2 is SYGVKD in the germline V gene. V shed 11 bases, J shed 10 bases, and the junction held 11 bases outside the gene matches. The CDR3 is 12 amino acids. The CDR3 loop is CAGGQAPAEQFF. CDR3 coding DNA: TGTGCCGGCGGACAGGCCCCTGCCGAGCAGTTCTTC.

V and J are TRBV4-2 and TRBJ2-2; TRBD2 matches at 12 bases. V lost 4 bases to trimming and J lost 2 bases; unmatched junction nucleotides: 5. CDR1 is LGHNA, CDR2 YNFKEQ, per germline. The CDR3 runs 17 residues. The CDR3 is CASSLGLAGPNTGELFF. CDR3 nucleotides: TGTGCCAGCAGCCTAGGACTAGCGGGGCCTAACACCGGGGAGCTGTTTTTT.

CDR3 in DNA: TGTGCCAGCAGCAACGGACTAGCGGCCACAGATACGCAGTATTTT. Translating it yields CASSNGLAATDTQYF. The chain combines TRBV7-3 with TRBJ2-3; 10 positions agree with TRBD2. The CDR3 is 15 residues long. Trimming cost V 5 bases and J 2 bases; bases outside gene matches: 4. Germline V lookup: CDR1 SGHTA, CDR2 FQGTGA.

The chain joins TRBV5-1 to TRBJ2-2; D remains unclear. Trimming took off 5 bases at V and 1 base at J, with 3 bases between the two ends. Germline CDR1 and CDR2: SGHRS and YFSETQ. The length of the CDR3 is 12 residues. The CDR3 nucleotides are TGCGCCAGCAGTCAGAACACCGGGGAGCTGTTTTTT. It translates to CASSQNTGELFF.

The V and J genes are TRBV10-3 and TRBJ1-2, with TRBD1 matching over 7 bases. The CDR3 runs to 13 residues. J gave up 8 bases and V 4 bases, and 7 bases lay outside the gene matches. Germline V gene sequence: CDR1 ENHRY, CDR2 SYGVKD. CDR3 sequence: CAISVQTGKGYTF. The DNA for the CDR3 is TGTGCCATCAGTGTTCAGACAGGGAAGGGCTACACCTTC.

The V call is TRBV19, the J call TRBJ2-3; D is perhaps TRBD2 (7 bases). V was shortened by 3 bases and J by 2 bases, with 24 bases between the two germline ends. CDR1 is LNHDA and CDR2 is SQIVND in the germline V gene (reference sequence). CDR3 size: 19 residues. The CDR3 protein is CASSMKGGAILYNTDTQYF. CDR3 DNA sequence: TGTGCCAGTAGTATGAAAGGGGGGGCCATTCTCTACAACACAGATACGCAGTATTTT.

The count of this clone is one. This sequence joins TRBV10-1 and TRBJ1-1; 8 bases fit TRBD1. Germline CDR1 WNHNN, CDR2 SYGVQD (reference sequence). V was clipped by 0 bases and J by 13 bases; unmatched bases: 4. The CDR3 totals 12 residues. CDR3 amino acids: CASSESETGVFF. For the CDR3, the DNA is TGCGCCAGCAGTGAGTCGGAGACAGGGGTTTTCTTT.

This clone was seen only once. J is TRBJ1-2 and V is TRBV29-1; D is unclear. The V and J ends lost 0 bases and 5 bases respectively, with 7 bases between them. This CDR3 has 12 residues. Germline V gene sequence: CDR1 SQVTM, CDR2 ANQGSEA. CDR3 loop: CSVEEFPYGYTF. The CDR3, as DNA: TGCAGCGTTGAAGAGTTCCCATATGGCTACACCTTC. The complete variable domain, with remaining parts taken from reference TRBV29-1 and TRBJ1-2, reads SAVISQKPSRDICQRGTSLTIQCQVDSQVTMMFWYRQQPGQSLTLIATANQGSEATYESGFVIDKFPISRPNLTFSTLTVSNMSPEDSSIYLCSVEEFPYGYTFGSGTRLTVV.